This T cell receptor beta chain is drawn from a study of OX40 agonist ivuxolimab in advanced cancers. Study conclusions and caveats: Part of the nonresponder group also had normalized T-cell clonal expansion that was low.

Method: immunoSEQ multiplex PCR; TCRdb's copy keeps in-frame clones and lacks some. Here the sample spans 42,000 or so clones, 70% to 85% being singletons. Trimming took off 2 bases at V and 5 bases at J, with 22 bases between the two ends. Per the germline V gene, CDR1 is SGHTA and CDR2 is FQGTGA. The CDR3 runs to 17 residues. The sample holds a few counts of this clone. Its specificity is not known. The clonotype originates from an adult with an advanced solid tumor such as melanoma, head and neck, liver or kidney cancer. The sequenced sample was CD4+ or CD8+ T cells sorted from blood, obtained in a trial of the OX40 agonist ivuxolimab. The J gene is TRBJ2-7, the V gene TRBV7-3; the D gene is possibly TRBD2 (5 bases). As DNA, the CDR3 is TGTGCCAGCAGCTTAGCGGACCGGGGAATGCCCACCGACGAGCAGTACTTC. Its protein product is CASSLADRGMPTDEQYF.